This record looks at one T cell receptor (beta chain) sequence and its context. The data are from a study of blood T cell repertoires in COVID-19. CDR3 length: 15 amino acids. The ends lost 2 bases at V and 9 bases at J; junction bases unmatched: 8. The germline V gene encodes CDR1 SGHTA and CDR2 FQGNSA. Assay used: immunoSEQ multiplex PCR; TCRdb lists only in-frame clones, some missing. The sample consists of fewer than 400,000 clones, 65% to 90% of them appearing once. This clonotype was sampled from a man aged 25 to 40 who had recovered from COVID-19. The sequencing input was PBMCs or T cells enriched from blood (not recorded which). V and J are TRBV7-2 and TRBJ2-1; 9 positions match TRBD2. CDR3 nucleotide sequence: TGTGCCAGCAGCTTACGCGGGGGGGCCAATTTTGAGCAGTTCTTC. Translation: CASSLRGGANFEQFF. The whole variable domain, filled in from reference TRBV7-2 and TRBJ2-1, reads GAGVSQSPSNKVTEKGKDVELRCDPISGHTALYWYRQSLGQGLEFLIYFQGNSAPDKSGLPSDRFSAERTGGSVSTLTIQRTQQEDSAVYLCASSLRGGANFEQFFGPGTRLTVL.